This TCR beta chain is drawn from a study of OX40 agonist ivuxolimab in advanced cancers. Patients who had autoimmune disease history or got systemic immunosuppression were left out. Assay used: immunoSEQ multiplex PCR; TCRdb lists only in-frame clones, some missing. The top ten hold around 7.3% of the sample, which has about 70,000 clones, 90% to 95% seen once. The length of the CDR3 is 16 residues. Trimming took off 5 bases at V and 4 bases at J, with 18 bases between the two ends. Germline CDR1 reads MNHEY; CDR2 reads SMNVEV (reference sequence). The sample consisted of CD4+ or CD8+ T cells sorted from blood, taken in a trial of the OX40 agonist ivuxolimab. This TCR derives from an adult with an advanced solid tumor such as melanoma, head and neck, liver or kidney cancer. J is TRBJ2-1 and V is TRBV27; D perhaps matches TRBD1 (5 bases). CDR3: CASSPPLGVPYNEQFF. The DNA of the CDR3 is TGTGCCAGCAGTCCGCCCCTAGGGGTTCCTTACAATGAGCAGTTCTTC.